These 29 T cell receptor beta chains were all obtained from the same sample, sequenced in a study of CD8 T cells in ankylosing spondylitis. TCRdb itself ran the 5' RACE reads through MiXCR, one entry per CDR3 protein. This table has 150,000 to 200,000 distinct CDR3 sequences, about 16% appearing once. Source material: blood, either unsorted or a sorted T cell fraction (not recorded which). Receptors were obtained from a male donor with ankylosing spondylitis or in good health (not recorded which).

Ten or more counts support this clonotype. This chain links TRBV19 with TRBJ1-1; a possible D gene is TRBD1 (5 bases). Trimming pared 5 bases from V and 3 bases from J, leaving 7 bases between. The CDR3 length is 12 residues. Germline-derived CDR1 and CDR2 are LNHDA and SQIVND (reference sequence). DNA for the CDR3: TGTGCCAGTAGTTGGGGACACACTGAAGCTTTCTTT. Translated, it gives CASSWGHTEAFF.

The chain links TRBV7-9 to TRBJ2-3; no firm D call. Germline CDR1 is SEHNR and CDR2 is FQNEAQ (reference sequence). Trimming cost V 3 bases and J 0 bases, with 10 bases left between them. This CDR3 is built from 15 residues. The CDR3 DNA follows: TGTGCCAGCAGCTTCAGTGGCGTTAGCACAGATACGCAGTATTTT. It codes for CASSFSGVSTDTQYF. Combining the CDR3 with reference TRBV7-9 and TRBJ2-3 gives the whole variable domain DTGVSQNPRHKITKRGQNVTFRCDPISEHNRLYWYRQTLGQGPEFLTYFQNEAQLEKSRLLSDRFSAERPKGSFSTLEIQRTEQGDSAMYLCASSFSGVSTDTQYFGPGTRLTVL.

This chain's CDR3 is CASRINAGNTIYF. The CDR3 DNA is TGTGCCAGCCGAATTAACGCAGGAAACACCATATATTTT. The gene calls are TRBV28 and TRBJ1-3; D uncertain. This CDR3 is built from 13 residues. The V and J ends lost 8 bases and 4 bases respectively, with 12 bases between them. The germline gives CDR1 MDHEN, CDR2 SYDVKM.

A remark on this clonotype: Being one base from a much bigger clone, this may be a read error. V and J are TRBV3-1 and TRBJ2-3; D unresolved. This CDR3 has 13 amino acids. CDR1 LGHDT and CDR2 YNNKEL come from the germline V gene (reference sequence). CDR3 amino acids: CASNQDLSDTQYF. CDR3 coding DNA: TGTGCCAGCAACCAAGATCTTTCAGATACGCAGTATTTT.

The chain recombines TRBV27 with TRBJ2-2, with D maybe TRBD2 (6 bases). This CDR3 region has 16 residues. The germline V and J ends were trimmed by 6 bases and 0 bases, with 14 bases remaining between them. Germline loops: CDR1 MNHEY, CDR2 SMNVEV (reference sequence). CDR3 bases: TGTGCCAGCAGCCTACTAGCCTCAGCGAACACCGGGGAGCTGTTTTTT. Amino acid sequence: CASSLLASANTGELFF.

The rearrangement links TRBV18 to TRBJ2-7, with D hard to call. V shed 3 bases and J shed 2 bases, with 11 bases lying between them. CDR3 length: 14 amino acids. In germline, CDR1 is KGHSH, CDR2 LQKENI. Written as DNA, the CDR3 is TGTGCCAGCTCACCGCCACAGTTGACCTACGAGCAGTACTTC. Translating it yields CASSPPQLTYEQYF.

This clonotype was detected ten times or more. The chain joins TRBV20-1 to TRBJ2-7, with D possibly called TRBD1 or TRBD2 (5 bases each). The CDR3 is 12 amino acids. CDR1 and CDR2 from the germline V gene are DFQATT and SNEGSKA (reference sequence). V was cut by 3 bases and J by 2 bases, with 8 bases left in between. CDR3 residues: CSASQGPYEQYF. The CDR3 nucleotides read TGCAGTGCTAGCCAGGGACCCTACGAGCAGTACTTC.

The DNA for the CDR3 is TGTGCCATCAGTGAGACAGCAACCGCAACTAATGAAAAACTGTTTTTT. Amino acid sequence: CAISETATATNEKLFF. This sequence joins TRBV10-3 and TRBJ1-4; D call uncertain. The CDR3 is 16 amino acids. CDR1 and CDR2 (germline): ENHRY, SYGVKD. Trimming left V 2 bases short and J 0 bases short, with 10 bases between.

This clonotype was detected ten times or more. The chain joins TRBV2 to TRBJ2-2; 10 nucleotides agree with TRBD1. CDR3 size: 14 residues. The trim removed 8 bases at V and 2 bases at J, leaving 2 bases unmatched. The germline V gene encodes CDR1 SNHLY and CDR2 FYNNEI. The chain's CDR3 is CASRTGGNTGELFF. For the CDR3, the DNA is TGTGCCAGCCGGACAGGGGGTAACACCGGGGAGCTGTTTTTT.

V usage is TRBV30 and J usage is TRBJ1-1; D not certain. The CDR3 runs 13 residues. The V gene's germline CDR1 is GTSNPN and CDR2 SVGIG (reference sequence). Between the trimmed V and J ends, which lost 4 bases and 1 base, there was a span of 10 bases. CDR3 loop: CAWTGLGNTEAFF. The DNA of the CDR3 is TGTGCCTGGACTGGGTTGGGGAACACTGAAGCTTTCTTT.

This clonotype was counted a single time. The V call is TRBV29-1, the J call TRBJ1-5, with D hard to call. V dropped 7 bases and J dropped 3 bases, with 10 bases sitting between them. CDR1 and CDR2 from the germline V gene are SQVTM and ANQGSEA. The CDR3 is made up of 12 amino acids. The DNA for the CDR3 is TGCAGCGGCGGGGAGGTCAATCAGCCCCAGCATTTT. Translated, it gives CSGGEVNQPQHF.

This clonotype was detected only a few times. The rearrangement uses TRBV28 and TRBJ2-2; D ambiguous. This CDR3 is built from 14 residues. V shed 3 bases and J shed 0 bases, with 5 bases lying between them. The germline gives CDR1 MDHEN, CDR2 SYDVKM. CDR3 amino acids: CASSLNPNTGELFF. In DNA, the CDR3 is TGTGCCAGCAGTTTGAATCCGAACACCGGGGAGCTGTTTTTT.

This clonotype was observed at least ten times. This sequence joins TRBV10-2 and TRBJ1-4; TRBD1 is a possible D gene (5 bases). Trimming pared 2 bases from V and 3 bases from J, leaving 16 bases between. There are 17 residues in the CDR3. Per germline, CDR1 WSHSY and CDR2 SAAADI. The CDR3 bases are TGCGCCAGCAGTGAGGTCCCGCAGGGAGTGGCTAATGAAAAACTGTTTTTT. It translates to CASSEVPQGVANEKLFF.

This clonotype occurred many times. CDR3 protein: CASSTPSGSSETQYF. The DNA for the CDR3 is TGTGCCAGCAGTACGCCTAGCGGGAGTTCAGAGACCCAGTACTTC. V is TRBV6-6 and J is TRBJ2-5; TRBD2 matches at 10 bases. Germline values: CDR1 MNHNY, CDR2 SVGAGI (reference sequence). Losses at the gene ends were 5 bases for V and 4 bases for J; bases not matched to a gene: 7. CDR3 length: 15 residues.

Note on this clonotype: A read error may produce the germline difference seen at one junction end. The chain links TRBV20-1 to TRBJ1-1; possibly TRBD1 for D (5 bases). Germline lookup yields CDR1 DFQATT and CDR2 SNEGSKA (reference sequence). The CDR3 spans 12 residues. This CDR3 reads CSVRQSNTEAFF. CDR3 coding DNA: TGCAGTGTTAGACAGTCGAACACTGAAGCTTTCTTT.

This clonotype was seen a few times. This chain links TRBV5-1 with TRBJ1-2, with a weak D call TRBD1 (5 bases). Trimming took off 4 bases at V and 1 base at J, with 8 bases between the two ends. This CDR3 is built from 13 residues. Germline loops: CDR1 SGHRS, CDR2 YFSETQ. In DNA form, the CDR3 reads TGCGCCAGCAGCAAACAGGATAACTATGGCTACACCTTC. Translated, it gives CASSKQDNYGYTF.

The chain has TRBV29-1 and TRBJ2-7; D gene unclear. Germline V gives CDR1 SQVTM, CDR2 ANQGSEA. The length of the CDR3 is 13 residues. The V gene lost 4 bases and the J gene lost 1 base, with 11 bases spanning the gap. The CDR3: CSVVLVGSYEQYF. Here the CDR3 DNA reads TGCAGCGTTGTTCTAGTCGGTTCCTACGAGCAGTACTTC.

This clonotype has ten or more counts. The V call is TRBV28, the J call TRBJ2-7; 9 bases map to TRBD1. Germline values: CDR1 MDHEN, CDR2 SYDVKM. CDR3 length equals 16 residues. Trimming removed 6 bases from V and 4 bases from J; junction bases left unmatched: 13. The CDR3 is CASRTTGTGPLYEQYF. CDR3 sequence (DNA): TGTGCCAGCAGGACTACCGGGACAGGGCCATTGTACGAGCAGTACTTC.

This clonotype was seen more than once but under ten times. CDR3 loop: CASSPMGLALDTQYF. The CDR3 region has the DNA TGTGCCAGCAGCCCGATGGGACTAGCATTAGATACGCAGTATTTT. The chain links TRBV7-2 to TRBJ2-3, with TRBD2 matching 9 bases. The CDR3 sequence is 15 residues long. Germline loops: CDR1 SGHTA, CDR2 FQGNSA. The trim removed 5 bases at V and 5 bases at J, leaving 8 bases unmatched.

The V call is TRBV7-9, the J call TRBJ2-5, with 9 bases lining up with TRBD2. The J segment lost 5 bases and the V segment lost 5 bases, leaving 6 bases of the junction unmatched. The germline V gene has CDR1 SEHNR and CDR2 FQNEAQ (reference sequence). The CDR3 contains 14 residues. The CDR3 sequence is CASSPRTSAETQYF. For the CDR3, the DNA is TGTGCCAGCAGCCCTCGGACTAGCGCCGAGACCCAGTACTTC.

Only a few counts were recorded for this clonotype. The V call is TRBV28, the J call TRBJ1-3; D not resolved. Germline CDR1 reads MDHEN; CDR2 reads SYDVKM. Trimming took off 2 bases at V and 4 bases at J, with 9 bases between the two ends. The CDR3 loop spans 14 amino acids. The CDR3 sequence: CASSLRGAGNTIYF. CDR3 sequence (DNA): TGTGCCAGCAGTTTACGGGGAGCCGGAAACACCATATATTTT.

This clonotype showed up many times. The genes are TRBV13 and TRBJ2-1; possibly TRBD1 or TRBD2 for D (5 bases each). The CDR3 is 13 residues long. The V and J ends lost 4 bases and 6 bases respectively, with 10 bases between them. Germline CDR1 PRHDT, CDR2 FYEKMQ (reference sequence). The CDR3 region is CASSSLGANEQFF. The DNA for the CDR3 is TGTGCCAGCAGCTCCCTCGGGGCCAATGAGCAGTTCTTC. Full variable domain (outside the CDR3, taken from reference TRBV13 and TRBJ2-1): AAGVIQSPRHLIKEKRETATLKCYPIPRHDTVYWYQQGPGQDPQFLISFYEKMQSDKGSIPDRFSAQQFSDYHSELNMSSLELGDSALYFCASSSLGANEQFFGPGTRLTVL.

The chain employs TRBV20-1 and TRBJ1-2; 9 positions agree with TRBD1. This CDR3 region has 14 residues. Trimming at V came to 4 bases and at J to 2 bases, leaving 5 bases not matched to a gene. Germline values: CDR1 DFQATT, CDR2 SNEGSKA (reference sequence). The CDR3 DNA is TGCAGTGCTAAACTCACAGGGGGCAACTATGGCTACACCTTC. This gives the protein CSAKLTGGNYGYTF.

V is TRBV5-1 and J is TRBJ2-2; the D call may be TRBD1 or TRBD2 (5 bases each). Trimming removed 8 bases from V and 3 bases from J, with 14 bases in between. The CDR3 has 14 amino acids. Germline V gives CDR1 SGHRS, CDR2 YFSETQ. This chain's CDR3 is CASGTTTHTGELFF. DNA of the CDR3: TGCGCCAGTGGGACCACAACGCACACCGGGGAGCTGTTTTTT.

This chain links TRBV5-1 with TRBJ2-5; TRBD1 or TRBD2 may be the D gene (5 bases each). This CDR3 has 14 amino acids. Between the trimmed V and J ends, which lost 4 bases and 3 bases, there was a span of 13 bases. CDR1 is SGHRS and CDR2 is YFSETQ in the germline V gene. The CDR3 loop is CASSLGALKETQYF. As DNA, the CDR3 is TGCGCCAGCAGCCTCGGGGCGTTAAAAGAGACCCAGTACTTC.

This clonotype was seen many times. The chain recombines TRBV29-1 with TRBJ1-6; unclear D gene. The CDR3 spans 13 residues. Germline loops: CDR1 SQVTM, CDR2 ANQGSEA. Trimming removed 3 bases at V and 5 bases at J, with 8 bases between. DNA of the CDR3: TGCAGCGTTGAGGACGGAAATAATTCACCCCTCCACTTT. Translating it yields CSVEDGNNSPLHF.

The chain is built from TRBV28 and TRBJ1-6; a weak D match, TRBD1 (5 bases). Germline-derived CDR1 and CDR2 are MDHEN and SYDVKM. V dropped 3 bases and J dropped 5 bases, with 11 bases sitting between them. The CDR3 spans 15 residues. In nucleotides, the CDR3 is TGTGCCAGCAGTTTCCTTCCCAGGGATAATTCACCCCTCCACTTT. Translated, it gives CASSFLPRDNSPLHF.

To note about this clonotype: Just one base apart from a much larger clone, this may be a read error. This chain joins TRBV20-1 and TRBJ1-4; 8 positions agree with TRBD1. The CDR3 totals 15 residues. The germline V gene has CDR1 DFQATT and CDR2 SNEGSKA (reference sequence). The chain's CDR3 is CSAGDGRQGREKLFF. In DNA, the CDR3 is TGCAGTGCTGGAGACGGACGACAGGGGAGGGAAAAACTGTTTTTT.

This clonotype was seen a handful of times. This chain uses TRBV4-1 with TRBJ2-7, with a weak D call TRBD2 (6 bases). Trimming removed 4 bases from V and 3 bases from J, with 19 bases in between. The CDR3 runs 16 residues. CDR1 and CDR2 (germline): MGHRA, YSYEKL. The CDR3 DNA sequence: TGCGCCAGCAGCCCCATGGGTAGCGGAAAAAACTACGAGCAGTACTTC. Encoded protein: CASSPMGSGKNYEQYF.